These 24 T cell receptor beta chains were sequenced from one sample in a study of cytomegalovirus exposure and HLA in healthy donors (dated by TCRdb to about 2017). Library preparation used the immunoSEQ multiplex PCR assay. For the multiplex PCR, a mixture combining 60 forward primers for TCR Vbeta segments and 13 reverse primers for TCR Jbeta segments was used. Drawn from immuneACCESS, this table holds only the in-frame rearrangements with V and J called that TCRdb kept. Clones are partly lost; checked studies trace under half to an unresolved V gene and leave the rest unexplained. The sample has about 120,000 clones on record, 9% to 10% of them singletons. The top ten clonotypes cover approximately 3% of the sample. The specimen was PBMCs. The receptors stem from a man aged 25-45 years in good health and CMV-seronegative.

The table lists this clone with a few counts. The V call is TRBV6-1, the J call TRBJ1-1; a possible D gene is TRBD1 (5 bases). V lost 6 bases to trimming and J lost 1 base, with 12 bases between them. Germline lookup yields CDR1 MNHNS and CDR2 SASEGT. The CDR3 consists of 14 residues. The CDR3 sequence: CASRGRGRNTEAFF. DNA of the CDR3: TGTGCCAGCAGAGGGCGGGGGAGGAACACTGAAGCTTTCTTT.

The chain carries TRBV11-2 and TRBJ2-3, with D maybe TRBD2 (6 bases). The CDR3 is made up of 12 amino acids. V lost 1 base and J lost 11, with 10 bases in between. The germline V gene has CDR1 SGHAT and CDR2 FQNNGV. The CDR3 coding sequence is TGTGCCAGCAGCTTAGGAGGGACTGAGCAGTATTTT. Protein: CASSLGGTEQYF.

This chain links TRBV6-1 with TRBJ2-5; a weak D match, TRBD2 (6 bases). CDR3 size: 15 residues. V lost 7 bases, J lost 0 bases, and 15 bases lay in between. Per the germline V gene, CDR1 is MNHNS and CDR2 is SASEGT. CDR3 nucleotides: TGTGCCAGCACAATGGGCGGGGTGTACCAAGAGACCCAGTACTTC. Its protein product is CASTMGGVYQETQYF.

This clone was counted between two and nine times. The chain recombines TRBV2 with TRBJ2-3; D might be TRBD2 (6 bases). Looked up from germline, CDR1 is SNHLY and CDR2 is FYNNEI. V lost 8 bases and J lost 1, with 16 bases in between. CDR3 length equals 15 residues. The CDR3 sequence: CASVDYPARTDTQYF. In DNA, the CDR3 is TGTGCCAGCGTGGACTATCCCGCGCGCACAGATACGCAGTATTTT.

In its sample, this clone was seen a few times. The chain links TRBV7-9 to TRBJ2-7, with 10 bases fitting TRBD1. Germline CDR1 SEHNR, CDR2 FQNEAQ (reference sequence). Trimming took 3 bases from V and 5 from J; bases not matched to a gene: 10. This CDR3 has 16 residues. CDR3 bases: TGTGCCAGCAGCTTCAAATCCGGGACAGGGGTGGACGAGCAGTACTTC. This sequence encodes CASSFKSGTGVDEQYF.

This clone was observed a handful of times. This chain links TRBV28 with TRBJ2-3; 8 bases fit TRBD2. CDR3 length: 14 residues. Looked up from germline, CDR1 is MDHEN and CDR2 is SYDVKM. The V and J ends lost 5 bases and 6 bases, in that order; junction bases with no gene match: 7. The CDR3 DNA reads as TGTGCCAGCAGTGGACTAGCTAAAAGGGATACGCAGTATTTT. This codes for CASSGLAKRDTQYF.

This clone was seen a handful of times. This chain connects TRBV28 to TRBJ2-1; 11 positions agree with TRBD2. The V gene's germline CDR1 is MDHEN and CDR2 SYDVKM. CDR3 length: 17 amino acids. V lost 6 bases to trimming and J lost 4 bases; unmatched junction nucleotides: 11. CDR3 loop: CASRESSGRLGYNEQFF. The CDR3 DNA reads TGTGCCAGCAGAGAATCTAGCGGGAGGCTAGGATACAATGAGCAGTTCTTC.

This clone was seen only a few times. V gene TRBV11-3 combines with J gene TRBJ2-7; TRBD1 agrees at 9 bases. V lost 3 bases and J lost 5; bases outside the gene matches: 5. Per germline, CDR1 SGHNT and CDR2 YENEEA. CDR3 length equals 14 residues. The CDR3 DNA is TGTGCCAGCAGCTTCCACAGGGGGCAGAACGAGCAGTACTTC. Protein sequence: CASSFHRGQNEQYF.

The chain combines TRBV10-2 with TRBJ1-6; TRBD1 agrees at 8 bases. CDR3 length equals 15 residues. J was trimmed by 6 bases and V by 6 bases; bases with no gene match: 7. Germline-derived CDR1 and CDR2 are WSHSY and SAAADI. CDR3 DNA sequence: TGCGCCAGCAGCGAACACAGGGGGAGTAATTCACCCCTCCACTTT. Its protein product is CASSEHRGSNSPLHF.

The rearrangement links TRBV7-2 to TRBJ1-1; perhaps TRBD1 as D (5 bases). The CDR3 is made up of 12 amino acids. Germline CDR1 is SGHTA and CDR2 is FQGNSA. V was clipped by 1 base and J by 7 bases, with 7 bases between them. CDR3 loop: CASSLGGVEAFF. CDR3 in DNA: TGTGCCAGCAGCTTAGGGGGGGTTGAAGCTTTCTTT. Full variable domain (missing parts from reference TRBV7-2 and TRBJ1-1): GAGVSQSPSNKVTEKGKDVELRCDPISGHTALYWYRQSLGQGLEFLIYFQGNSAPDKSGLPSDRFSAERTGGSVSTLTIQRTQQEDSAVYLCASSLGGVEAFFGQGTRLTVV.

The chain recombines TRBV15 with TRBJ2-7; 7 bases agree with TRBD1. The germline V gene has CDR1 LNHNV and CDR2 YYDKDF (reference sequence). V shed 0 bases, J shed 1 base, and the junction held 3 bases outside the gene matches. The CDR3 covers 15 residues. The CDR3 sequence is CATSRDRDRSYEQYF. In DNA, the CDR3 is TGTGCCACCAGCAGAGATAGGGACAGATCCTACGAGCAGTACTTC.

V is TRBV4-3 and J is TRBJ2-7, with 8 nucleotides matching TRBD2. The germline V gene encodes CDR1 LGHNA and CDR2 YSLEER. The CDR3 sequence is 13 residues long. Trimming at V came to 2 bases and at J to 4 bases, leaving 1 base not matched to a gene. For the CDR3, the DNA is TGCGCCAGCAGCCAACGGGGGGGTTACGAGCAGTACTTC. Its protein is CASSQRGGYEQYF.

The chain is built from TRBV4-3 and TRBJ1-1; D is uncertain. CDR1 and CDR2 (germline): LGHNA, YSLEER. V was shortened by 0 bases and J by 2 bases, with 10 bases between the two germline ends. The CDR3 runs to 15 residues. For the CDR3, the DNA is TGCGCCAGCAGCCAAGACGGAGGGTTAAACACTGAAGCTTTCTTT. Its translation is CASSQDGGLNTEAFF.

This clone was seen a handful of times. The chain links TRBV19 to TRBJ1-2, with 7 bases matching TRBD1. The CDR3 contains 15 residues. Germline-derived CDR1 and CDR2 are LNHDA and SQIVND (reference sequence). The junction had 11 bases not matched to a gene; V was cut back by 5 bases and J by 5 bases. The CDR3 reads CASSREPGQSYGYTF. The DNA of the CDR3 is TGTGCCAGTAGTCGGGAACCGGGACAGAGTTATGGCTACACCTTC.

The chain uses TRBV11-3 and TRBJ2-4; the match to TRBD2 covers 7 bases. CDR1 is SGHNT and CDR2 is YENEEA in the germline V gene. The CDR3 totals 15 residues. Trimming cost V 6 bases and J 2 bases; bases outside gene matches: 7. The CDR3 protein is CASRATGRPKNIQYF. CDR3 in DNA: TGTGCCAGCAGAGCCACCGGGAGGCCCAAAAACATTCAGTACTTC.

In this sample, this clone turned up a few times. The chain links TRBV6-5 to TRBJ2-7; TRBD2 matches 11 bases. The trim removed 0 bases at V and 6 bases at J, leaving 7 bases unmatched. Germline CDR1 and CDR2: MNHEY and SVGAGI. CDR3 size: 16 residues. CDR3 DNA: TGTGCCAGCAGTTACTCCCTACTAGCGGGAGTAGGCGAGCAGTACTTC. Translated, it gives CASSYSLLAGVGEQYF.

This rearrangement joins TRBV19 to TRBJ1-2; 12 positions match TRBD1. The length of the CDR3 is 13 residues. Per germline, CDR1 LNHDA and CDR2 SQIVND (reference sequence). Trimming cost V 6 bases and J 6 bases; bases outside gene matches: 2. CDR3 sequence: CASRGTGGDGYTF. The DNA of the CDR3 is TGTGCCAGTAGAGGGACAGGGGGCGATGGCTACACCTTC.

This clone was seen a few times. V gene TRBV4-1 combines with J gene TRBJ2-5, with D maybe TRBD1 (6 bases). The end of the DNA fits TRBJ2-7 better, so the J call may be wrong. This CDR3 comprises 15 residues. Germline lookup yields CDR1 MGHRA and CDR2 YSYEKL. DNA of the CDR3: TGCGCCAGCAGCCAAGGACAGGATCCCAACTACGAGCAGTACTTC. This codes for CASSQGQDPNYEQYF.

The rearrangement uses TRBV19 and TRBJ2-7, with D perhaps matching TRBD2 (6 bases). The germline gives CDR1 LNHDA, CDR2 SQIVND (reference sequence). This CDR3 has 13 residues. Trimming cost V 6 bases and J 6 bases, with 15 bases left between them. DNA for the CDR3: TGTGCCAGTAGCCCGAATCGGGGGTCCGAGCAGTACTTC. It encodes CASSPNRGSEQYF.

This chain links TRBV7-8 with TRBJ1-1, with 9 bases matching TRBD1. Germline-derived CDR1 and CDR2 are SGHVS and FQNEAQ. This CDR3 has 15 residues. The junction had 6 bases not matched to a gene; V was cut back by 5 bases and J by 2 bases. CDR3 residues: CASSGDRVSNTEAFF. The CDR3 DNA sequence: TGTGCCAGCAGCGGGGACAGGGTTTCAAACACTGAAGCTTTCTTT.

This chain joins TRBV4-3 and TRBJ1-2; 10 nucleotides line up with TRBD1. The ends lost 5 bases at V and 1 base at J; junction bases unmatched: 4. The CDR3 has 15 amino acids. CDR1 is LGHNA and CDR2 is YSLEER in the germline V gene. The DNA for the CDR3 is TGCGCCAGCAGCGGCGGACAGGGGGTTAACTATGGCTACACCTTC. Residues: CASSGGQGVNYGYTF.

The CDR3 is CASSQDSSANEKLFF. The CDR3 DNA reads as TGCGCCAGCAGCCAAGACTCCTCGGCTAATGAAAAACTGTTTTTT. The chain employs TRBV4-1 and TRBJ1-4; D not resolved. Germline V gives CDR1 MGHRA, CDR2 YSYEKL. V dropped 0 bases and J dropped 3 bases, with 8 bases sitting between them. This CDR3 has 15 amino acids.

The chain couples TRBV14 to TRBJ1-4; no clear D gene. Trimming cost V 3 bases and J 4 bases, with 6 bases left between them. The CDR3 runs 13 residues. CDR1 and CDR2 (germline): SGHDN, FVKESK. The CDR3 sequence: CASSQRINEKLFF. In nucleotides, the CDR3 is TGTGCCAGCAGCCAGCGGATTAATGAAAAACTGTTTTTT. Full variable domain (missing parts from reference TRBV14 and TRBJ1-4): EAGVTQFPSHSVIEKGQTVTLRCDPISGHDNLYWYRRVMGKEIKFLLHFVKESKQDESGMPNNRFLAERTGGTYSTLKVQPAELEDSGVYFCASSQRINEKLFFGSGTQLSVL.

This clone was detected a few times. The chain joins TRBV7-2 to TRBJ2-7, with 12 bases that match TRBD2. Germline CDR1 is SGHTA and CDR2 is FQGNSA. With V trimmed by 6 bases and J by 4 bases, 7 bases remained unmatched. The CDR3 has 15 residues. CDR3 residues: CASRPRLAGEYEQYF. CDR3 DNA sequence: TGTGCCAGCAGGCCCAGACTAGCGGGAGAGTACGAGCAGTACTTC.